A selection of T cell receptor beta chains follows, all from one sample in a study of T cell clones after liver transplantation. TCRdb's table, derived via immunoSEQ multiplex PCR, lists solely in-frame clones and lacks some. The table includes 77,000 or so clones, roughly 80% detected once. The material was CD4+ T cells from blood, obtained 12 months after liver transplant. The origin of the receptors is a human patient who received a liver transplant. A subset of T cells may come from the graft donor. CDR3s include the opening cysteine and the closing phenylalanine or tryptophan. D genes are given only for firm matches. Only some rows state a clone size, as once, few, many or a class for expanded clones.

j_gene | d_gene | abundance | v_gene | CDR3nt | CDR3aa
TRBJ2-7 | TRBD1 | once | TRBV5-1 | TGCGCCAGCAGCCCGGGACAGTTAAACGAGCAGTACTTC | CASSPGQLNEQYF
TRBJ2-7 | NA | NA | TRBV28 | TGTGCCAGCAGTTTGGGGACCAGAAAGCAGTACTTC | CASSLGTRKQYF
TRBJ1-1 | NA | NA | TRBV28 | TGTGCCACCAAGATGGCGGGGCTGACTGAAGCTTTCTTT | CATKMAGLTEAFF
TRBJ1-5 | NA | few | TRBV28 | TGTGCCAGCAGTACCCAGGTGAATCAGCCCCAGCATTTT | CASSTQVNQPQHF
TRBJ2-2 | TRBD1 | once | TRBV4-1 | TGCGCCAGCAGCCTAGATCCCGGGACAGGACTGTTTTTT | CASSLDPGTGLFF
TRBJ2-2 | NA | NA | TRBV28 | TGTGCCAGCAGTTTGGTGGCAGGGATTAACACCGGGGAGCTGTTTTTT | CASSLVAGINTGELFF
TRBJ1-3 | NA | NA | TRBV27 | TGTGCCAGCAGCCGGACGCCCGGGCCTGGAAACACCATATATTTT | CASSRTPGPGNTIYF
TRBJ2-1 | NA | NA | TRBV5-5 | TGTGCCAGCAGCTTTTCTCTCCCGCGAGAAACCTACAATGAGCAGTTCTTC | CASSFSLPRETYNEQFF
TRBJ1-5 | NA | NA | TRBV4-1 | TGCGCCAGCAGCCAAGTTGCCGGGATGGAGAGCCAGCCCCAGCATTTT | CASSQVAGMESQPQHF
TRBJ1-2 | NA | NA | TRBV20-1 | TGCAGTGGCCGGGACAAAGGGGGCTACACCTTC | CSGRDKGGYTF
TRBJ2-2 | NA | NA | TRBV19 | TGTGCCAGTACCGTTGGACAGCTAACCGGGGAGCTGTTTTTT | CASTVGQLTGELFF
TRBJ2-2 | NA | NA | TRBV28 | TGTGCCAGCAGTTTAATTTCCACCGGGGAGCTGTTTTTT | CASSLISTGELFF
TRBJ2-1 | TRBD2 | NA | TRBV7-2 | TGTGCCAGCAGCTTAGATCTAGCGGGAAACAATGAGCAGTTCTTC | CASSLDLAGNNEQFF
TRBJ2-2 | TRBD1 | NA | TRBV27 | TGTGCCAGCAGTCTCACCGGGACAGGGACGGGGGTGCTGTTTTTT | CASSLTGTGTGVLFF
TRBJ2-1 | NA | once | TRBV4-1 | TGCGCCAGCAGCCAAGATCGAGGGAGGTCCTACAATGAGCAGTTCTTC | CASSQDRGRSYNEQFF
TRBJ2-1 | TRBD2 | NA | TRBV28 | TGTGCCAGCAGCAATTCACCGGGGGGCAATGAGCAGTTCTTC | CASSNSPGGNEQFF
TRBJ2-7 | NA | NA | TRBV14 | TGTGCCAGCAGCAAAACCCTTGGAGGGATTAGGCGCTACGAGCAGTACTTC | CASSKTLGGIRRYEQYF
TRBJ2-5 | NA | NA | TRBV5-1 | TGCGCCAGCAGCTTGGGGGTACAAGAGACCCAGTACTTC | CASSLGVQETQYF
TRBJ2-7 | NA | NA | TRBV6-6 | TGTGCCAGCAGTTACTCCCCGGGGGCGGGGGAGCAGTACTTC | CASSYSPGAGEQYF
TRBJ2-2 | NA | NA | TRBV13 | TGTGCCAGCCGTGAACAGGGCCCGAGTTGGACCGGGGAGCTGTTTTTT | CASREQGPSWTGELFF
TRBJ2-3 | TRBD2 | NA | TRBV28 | TGTGCCAGCAGTTTACCTGCTAGCGGGAGGGGCACAGATACGCAGTATTTT | CASSLPASGRGTDTQYF
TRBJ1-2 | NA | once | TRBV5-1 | TGCGCCAGCAGCTTGGAAGGAACCCCGGGGGGCTACACCTTC | CASSLEGTPGGYTF
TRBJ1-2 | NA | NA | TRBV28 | TGTGCCAGCAGTCAGGGTGGTTCGGACTATGGCTACACCTTC | CASSQGGSDYGYTF
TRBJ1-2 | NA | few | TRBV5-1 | TGCGCCAGCAGCCTTGACAGATACTATGGCTACACCTTC | CASSLDRYYGYTF
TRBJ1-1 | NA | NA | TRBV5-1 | TGCGCCAGCAGCTTGTACGGACAAGCCGCGTTCGGGAGGGCTTTCTTT | CASSLYGQAAFGRAFF
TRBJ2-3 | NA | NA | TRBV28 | TGTGCCAGCATCCTAGTCGGAACAGATACGCAGTATTTT | CASILVGTDTQYF
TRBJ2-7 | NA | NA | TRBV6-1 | TGTGCCAGCAGTCGACCGGGACGGTCCTACGAGCAGTACTTC | CASSRPGRSYEQYF
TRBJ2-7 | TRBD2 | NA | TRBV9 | TGTGCCAGCAGCGGACGACTAGCGGGAGCTGACGAGCAGTACTTC | CASSGRLAGADEQYF
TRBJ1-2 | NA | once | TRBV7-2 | TGTGCCAGCAGCTTGGAACGGACTACTAACTATGGCTACACCTTC | CASSLERTTNYGYTF
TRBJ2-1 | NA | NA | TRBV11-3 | TGTGCCAGCAGCTTAGACACCCTCGACCATGAGCAGTTCTTC | CASSLDTLDHEQFF
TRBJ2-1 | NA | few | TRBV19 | TGTGCCAGTAGTAAGGGGCGGGGCACCTACAATGAGCAGTTCTTC | CASSKGRGTYNEQFF